The 9 T cell receptor beta chains below all came from one sample that was sequenced in a study of cytomegalovirus exposure and HLA in healthy donors (dated by TCRdb to about 2017). Library generation was performed with the immunoSEQ multiplex PCR assay. The multiplex PCR relied on a mix of 60 forward primers for TCR Vbeta segments and 13 reverse primers for TCR Jbeta segments. TCRdb retrieved this table from immuneACCESS and kept in-frame rearrangements only. Not all clones are present; in checked studies, unresolved V genes account for under half, and no reason is known for the remainder. A total of around 33,000 clones appear in this sample, roughly three quarters of them only once. The biggest ten clones account for 7.5% to 9% of the sample. The sample consisted of PBMCs. The receptors stem from a woman aged 25 to 45 in good health and CMV-seropositive.

V gene TRBV15 combines with J gene TRBJ2-5; D unresolved. Per the germline V gene, CDR1 is LNHNV and CDR2 is YYDKDF (reference sequence). The CDR3 sequence is 13 residues long. The V end lost 1 base, the J end lost 3 bases, and 6 bases lay between the germline ends. This CDR3 reads CATSRGPEETQYF. Here the CDR3 DNA reads TGTGCCACCAGCAGAGGTCCGGAAGAGACCCAGTACTTC.

The rearrangement links TRBV5-4 to TRBJ1-4; 8 bases match TRBD1. J was trimmed by 6 bases and V by 5 bases; bases with no gene match: 9. This CDR3 is built from 15 residues. Germline values: CDR1 SGHNT, CDR2 YYREEE (reference sequence). CDR3 sequence: CASSSGGAMDEKLFF. As DNA, the CDR3 is TGTGCCAGCAGTTCAGGGGGCGCGATGGATGAAAAACTGTTTTTT. The complete variable domain, with remaining parts taken from reference TRBV5-4 and TRBJ1-4, reads ETGVTQSPTHLIKTRGQQVTLRCSSQSGHNTVSWYQQALGQGPQFIFQYYREEENGRGNFPPRFSGLQFPNYSSELNVNALELDDSALYLCASSSGGAMDEKLFFGSGTQLSVL.

This chain links TRBV29-1 with TRBJ1-4; 8 bases map to TRBD1. The trim removed 5 bases at V and 4 bases at J, leaving 3 bases unmatched. This CDR3 spans 13 amino acids. The V gene's germline CDR1 is SQVTM and CDR2 ANQGSEA. DNA for the CDR3: TGCAGCGTTTCGACAGGGGATAATGAAAAACTGTTTTTT. It specifies CSVSTGDNEKLFF.

This clone was counted only a few times. The chain joins TRBV7-3 to TRBJ1-2, with TRBD1 matching 7 bases. Germline V gene lookup returns CDR1 SGHTA and CDR2 FQGTGA. There are 13 residues in the CDR3. V lost 1 base, J lost 7 bases, and 3 bases stayed unmatched. This CDR3 reads CASSLNAGGGYTF. Written as DNA, the CDR3 is TGTGCCAGCAGCTTAAACGCAGGGGGTGGCTACACCTTC.

V is TRBV10-3 and J is TRBJ2-1; 11 nucleotides agree with TRBD2. V lost 6 bases, J lost 4 bases, and 5 bases stayed unmatched. The germline V gene encodes CDR1 ENHRY and CDR2 SYGVKD. The CDR3 covers 15 residues. The CDR3 DNA reads as TGTGCCATCAGCCTAGCGGGGGGAAGATACAATGAGCAGTTCTTC. This gives the protein CAISLAGGRYNEQFF.

V usage is TRBV6-1 and J usage is TRBJ1-4, with D uncertain. Germline V CDR1 and CDR2: MNHNS, SASEGT. The V end lost 3 bases, the J end lost 7 bases, and 6 bases lay between the germline ends. The CDR3 loop spans 12 amino acids. This chain's CDR3 is CASSDRGEKLFF. The CDR3 DNA is TGTGCCAGCAGTGACCGGGGTGAAAAACTGTTTTTT.

V and J are TRBV5-6 and TRBJ1-3; D uncertain. Germline-derived CDR1 and CDR2 are SGHDT and YYEEEE. The CDR3 loop spans 13 amino acids. Trimming removed 1 base from V and 4 bases from J, with 6 bases in between. CDR3 sequence (DNA): TGTGCCAGCAGCTTGAGAGGGGGAAACACCATATATTTT. This gives the protein CASSLRGGNTIYF.

This chain joins TRBV10-3 and TRBJ1-1; 7 nucleotides agree with TRBD1. Germline CDR1 is ENHRY and CDR2 is SYGVKD. Trimming removed 6 bases from V and 6 bases from J; junction bases left unmatched: 10. The CDR3 covers 14 residues. CDR3 in amino acids: CAIRETGWSSEAFF. CDR3 nucleotides: TGTGCCATCAGGGAGACAGGGTGGTCTTCTGAAGCTTTCTTT.

The V gene is TRBV19, the J gene TRBJ1-5; 9 bases match TRBD1. In germline, CDR1 is LNHDA, CDR2 SQIVND (reference sequence). The junction had 8 bases not matched to a gene; V was cut back by 5 bases and J by 0 bases. The CDR3 totals 17 residues. Here the CDR3 DNA reads TGTGCCAGTAGTGAGGACAGGGGATCTTATAGCAATCAGCCCCAGCATTTT. Its protein is CASSEDRGSYSNQPQHF.